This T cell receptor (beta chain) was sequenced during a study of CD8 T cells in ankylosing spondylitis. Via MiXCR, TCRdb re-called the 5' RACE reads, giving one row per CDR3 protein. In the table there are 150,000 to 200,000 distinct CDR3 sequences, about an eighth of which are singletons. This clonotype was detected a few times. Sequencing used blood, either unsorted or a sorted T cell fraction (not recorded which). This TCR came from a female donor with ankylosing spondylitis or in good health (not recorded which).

CDR3 region: CASSFDRGSPLHF. CDR3 in DNA: TGTGCCAGCAGTTTTGACAGGGGTTCACCCCTCCACTTT. The V and J genes are TRBV27 and TRBJ1-6; TRBD1 matches at 8 bases. This CDR3 spans 13 amino acids. V shed 3 bases and J 9 bases; nucleotides not matched to a gene: 1. Germline V gene sequence: CDR1 MNHEY, CDR2 SMNVEV (reference sequence).